This T cell receptor beta chain stems from a study of identical twins. Points from the study as a whole: Cord blood's abundant beta clonotypes had fewer insertions, unlike memory repertoires. The degree of excess twin sharing was weaker in beta out-of-frame sequences. The study drew conclusions from cross-sectional statistical analysis, not from following the same donors. Invariant MAIT and iNKT cells could partly confound zero-insertion analyses.

A remark on this clonotype: Its specificity is unknown.

MiXCR, applied by TCRdb to the 5' RACE reads, yields one record per CDR3 protein. Found here are 200,000 to 250,000 distinct CDR3 sequences, around 6.8% of them singletons; the top ten hold more than 1.5%. The data were also submitted as part of a second study, on yellow fever vaccine responses in identical twins.

The sequence came from a woman under 30 in good health. Material for sequencing was memory (CD45RO+) T cells sorted from blood.

As DNA, the CDR3 is TGCAGTGCTAGAGATACGTTCGGGGTGGATGAGCAGTTCTTC. This translates into CSARDTFGVDEQFF. The rearrangement uses TRBV20-1 and TRBJ2-1; D might be TRBD2 (5 bases). V gave up 0 bases and J gave up 8 bases, with 14 bases separating them. Germline V gene data show CDR1 as DFQATT and CDR2 as SNEGSKA (reference sequence). This CDR3 has 14 residues.